A single sample gave rise to the 23 T cell receptor beta chains below, sequenced in a study of regulatory T cells in long-lasting Graves disease. Time point of the sample: newly diagnosed GD, antithyroid drugs for less than 3 months. PBMC-derived RNA was used for the TCR library. Library construction for TCR beta used iRepertoire HTBI primers and Arm-PCR of CDR3 regions. A single record per CDR3 protein comes from TCRdb applying MiXCR to the multiplex PCR reads. The sample lists roughly 320,000 distinct CDR3 sequences; approximately 16% were seen once. The same sample was also used in a study of T cells in Graves' hyperthyroidism and ophthalmopathy.

Here the sequenced sample was peripheral blood mononuclear cells (PBMCs), taken at new diagnosis, from a patient treated with antithyroid drugs. These receptor sequences come from a man in his forties or fifties with Graves disease.

This clonotype was seen at least ten times. V is TRBV2 and J is TRBJ2-7, with 8 bases lining up with TRBD1. The V gene's germline CDR1 is SNHLY and CDR2 FYNNEI. Trimming took 8 bases from V and 5 from J; bases not matched to a gene: 14. The length of the CDR3 is 15 residues. CDR3 region: CASGVAGGQGDEQYF. CDR3 coding DNA: TGTGCCAGCGGAGTGGCCGGAGGACAGGGTGACGAGCAGTACTTC.

This clonotype was counted ten times or more. CDR3 nucleotides: TGTGCCAGCTCCGCCGGGACAGGGGATCGAGAGACCCAGTACTTC. Its translation is CASSAGTGDRETQYF. The chain uses TRBV28 and TRBJ2-5; TRBD1 matches 10 bases. The CDR3 consists of 15 residues. The trim removed 8 bases at V and 4 bases at J, leaving 10 bases unmatched. Germline CDR1 MDHEN, CDR2 SYDVKM. The whole variable domain, filled in from reference TRBV28 and TRBJ2-5, reads DVKVTQSSRYLVKRTGEKVFLECVQDMDHENMFWYRQDPGLGLRLIYFSYDVKMKEKGDIPEGYSVSREKKERFSLILESASTNQTSMYLCASSAGTGDRETQYFGPGTRLLVL.

This clonotype showed up many times. The rearrangement joins TRBV6-5 to TRBJ2-2, with D perhaps matching TRBD1 (6 bases). Between the trimmed V and J ends, which lost 4 bases and 5 bases, there was a span of 11 bases. Germline CDR1 is MNHEY and CDR2 is SVGAGI. This CDR3 spans 14 amino acids. CDR3 amino acids: CASSSGEMTGELFF. The CDR3 DNA reads as TGTGCCAGCAGTTCAGGGGAGATGACCGGGGAGCTGTTTTTT.

There are many counts of this clonotype. The chain carries TRBV28 and TRBJ2-1; 7 bases match TRBD2. Germline-derived CDR1 and CDR2 are MDHEN and SYDVKM. The CDR3 spans 13 residues. The V segment lost 7 bases and the J segment 4 bases; nucleotides outside the gene matches: 4. The CDR3 loop reads CASTGLQYNEQFF. CDR3 DNA: TGTGCCAGCACGGGACTACAATACAATGAGCAGTTCTTC.

This clonotype has more than one count but fewer than ten. The chain uses TRBV19 and TRBJ2-1; 12 bases are a match to TRBD2. Germline V lookup: CDR1 LNHDA, CDR2 SQIVND (reference sequence). The ends lost 10 bases at V and 8 bases at J; junction bases unmatched: 6. The CDR3 sequence is 13 residues long. Here the CDR3 DNA reads TGTGCCACAGCGACTAGCGGGGGAGATGAGCAGTTCTTC. The encoded protein is CATATSGGDEQFF.

Only a few counts were recorded for this clonotype. This sequence is one base from a far larger clone and is likely a read error. The gene calls are TRBV2 and TRBJ2-7; no reliable D call. The CDR3 sequence is 13 residues long. Germline V gives CDR1 SNHLY, CDR2 FYNNEI. Trimming took off 1 base at V and 7 bases at J, with 11 bases between the two ends. CDR3 in amino acids: CASSEGLENEQYF. The CDR3 DNA reads as TGTGCCAGCAGTGAAGGACTGGAAAATGAGCAGTACTTC.

This chain uses TRBV20-1 with TRBJ2-1, with a possible D match to TRBD2 (5 bases). Per germline, CDR1 DFQATT and CDR2 SNEGSKA (reference sequence). This CDR3 is built from 16 residues. The V end was cut by 0 bases, the J end by 2 bases, with 14 bases between. CDR3 loop: CSARDGRAATYNEQFF. The CDR3 nucleotides are TGCAGTGCTAGAGATGGGCGAGCGGCTACCTACAATGAGCAGTTCTTC.

V and J are TRBV10-3 and TRBJ2-7; D unclear. V lost 3 bases to trimming and J lost 4 bases, with 7 bases between them. CDR3 length equals 12 residues. Germline-derived CDR1 and CDR2 are ENHRY and SYGVKD. CDR3 sequence reads: CAISERRYEQYF. The CDR3 nucleotides are TGTGCCATCAGTGAAAGGCGATACGAGCAGTACTTC.

This clonotype appeared many times. The V gene is TRBV5-1, the J gene TRBJ2-1; 11 bases agree with TRBD2. The junction had 0 bases not matched to a gene; V was cut back by 0 bases and J by 4 bases. Germline V CDR1 and CDR2: SGHRS, YFSETQ. The CDR3 length is 15 residues. The CDR3 DNA is TGCGCCAGCAGCTTGGGGACTAGCGGGTACAATGAGCAGTTCTTC. Its protein is CASSLGTSGYNEQFF.

This clonotype was counted ten times or more. CDR3 loop: CASSSDGLTEQFF. The DNA for the CDR3 is TGTGCCAGCAGTTCCGACGGACTCACCGAGCAGTTCTTC. J is TRBJ2-1 and V is TRBV6-2 or TRBV6-3; D possibly corresponds to TRBD2 (5 bases). Germline lookup yields CDR1 MNHEY and CDR2 SVGEGT. The CDR3 is 13 residues long. Trimming took off 4 bases at V and 10 bases at J, with 14 bases between the two ends.

This clonotype was picked up many times. This sequence joins TRBV6-1 and TRBJ2-7; 9 bases agree with TRBD1. With V trimmed by 6 bases and J by 4 bases, 4 bases remained unmatched. Germline CDR1 MNHNS, CDR2 SASEGT. CDR3 length: 13 residues. CDR3 DNA sequence: TGTGCCAGCAGCCGGGACAGGGCGTACGAGCAGTACTTC. The encoded protein is CASSRDRAYEQYF.

This chain connects TRBV6-1 to TRBJ1-5; D call uncertain. CDR1 is MNHNS and CDR2 is SASEGT in the germline V gene. The V gene lost 5 bases and the J gene lost 7 bases, with 12 bases spanning the gap. The length of the CDR3 is 13 residues. This chain's CDR3 is CASSPTIPQPQHF. The CDR3 nucleotides are TGTGCCAGCAGTCCGACAATCCCCCAGCCCCAGCATTTT.

Ten or more counts support this clonotype. This rearrangement joins TRBV5-6 to TRBJ1-5; TRBD1 aligns across 7 bases. The V gene end was trimmed by 3 bases and the J gene end by 4 bases; junction bases not matched to a gene: 7. The CDR3 extends over 15 amino acids. Germline CDR1 reads SGHDT; CDR2 reads YYEEEE. This chain's CDR3 is CASSSGTALNQPQHF. DNA of the CDR3: TGTGCCAGCAGCTCCGGGACAGCTTTAAATCAGCCCCAGCATTTT.

The chain employs TRBV7-9 and TRBJ1-2; D not certain. The CDR3 is 16 amino acids. Between the trimmed V and J ends, which lost 5 bases and 1 base, there was a span of 17 bases. Germline CDR1 and CDR2: SEHNR and FQNEAQ (reference sequence). CDR3 coding DNA: TGTGCCAGCAGCCCACTGGACCCTGGCGGTAACTATGGCTACACCTTC. Protein: CASSPLDPGGNYGYTF.

DNA of the CDR3: TGTGCCATCAGTGAGGGTCCAGACAGCAATCAGCCCCAGCATTTT. This translates into CAISEGPDSNQPQHF. This sequence joins TRBV10-3 and TRBJ1-5, with D unresolved. Trimming took off 2 bases at V and 1 base at J, with 9 bases between the two ends. Germline V gene sequence: CDR1 ENHRY, CDR2 SYGVKD. The CDR3 extends over 15 amino acids.

Remarks on this clonotype: This may stem from a read error, because a much larger clone lies one nucleotide away. V usage is TRBV27 and J usage is TRBJ2-3; TRBD2 aligns across 7 bases. The CDR3 sequence is 15 residues long. Germline CDR1 MNHEY, CDR2 SMNVEV (reference sequence). The V and J ends lost 2 bases and 8 bases, in that order; junction bases with no gene match: 10. CDR3 nucleotide sequence: TGTGCCAGCAGTTTACGTGGGGGGGGAGAAGGTACGCAGTATTTT. Encoded protein: CASSLRGGGEGTQYF.

This clonotype was seen at least ten times. The chain couples TRBV20-1 to TRBJ2-1; 7 positions match TRBD1. The CDR3 is made up of 15 amino acids. V was pared by 0 bases and J by 7 bases, with 9 bases of the junction left unmatched. Looked up from germline, CDR1 is DFQATT and CDR2 is SNEGSKA (reference sequence). The CDR3 loop is CSARDRRQGTNEQFF. The CDR3 nucleotides read TGCAGTGCTAGAGATCGGAGACAGGGTACTAATGAGCAGTTCTTC.

The sample holds many counts of this clonotype. The J gene is TRBJ2-7, the V gene TRBV7-9; 7 positions match TRBD1. Germline lookup yields CDR1 SEHNR and CDR2 FQNEAQ (reference sequence). With 7 bases clipped from V and 3 bases from J, the junction kept 9 bases outside the gene matches. The CDR3 length is 14 residues. The CDR3 DNA reads TGTGCCAGCATCTCGGACAGGCATGACTACGAGCAGTACTTC. Amino acid sequence: CASISDRHDYEQYF.

This chain links TRBV9 with TRBJ2-7; a possible D gene is TRBD2 (5 bases). The CDR3 runs to 18 residues. CDR1 is SGDLS, CDR2 YYNGEE, per germline. V lost 2 bases and J 5 bases, leaving 26 bases between the germline ends. In nucleotides, the CDR3 is TGTGCCAGCAGCGTGGGCGTGTCCGGTAACGAGGGAAAAAACGAGCAGTACTTC. Translated: CASSVGVSGNEGKNEQYF. Combining the CDR3 with reference TRBV9 and TRBJ2-7 gives the whole variable domain DSGVTQTPKHLITATGQRVTLRCSPRSGDLSVYWYQQSLDQGLQFLIQYYNGEERAKGNILERFSAQQFPDLHSELNLSSLELGDSALYFCASSVGVSGNEGKNEQYFGPGTRLTVT.

This clonotype was seen many times. The chain has TRBV7-8 and TRBJ2-3; 12 bases are a match to TRBD2. Germline CDR1 SGHVS, CDR2 FQNEAQ. V lost 5 bases, J lost 6 bases, and 12 bases stayed unmatched. The CDR3 contains 17 residues. CDR3 DNA sequence: TGTGCCAGCAGCAATCGACTAGCGGGGGCCGTCGTGGATACGCAGTATTTT. Protein: CASSNRLAGAVVDTQYF.

This clonotype was counted ten times or more. The rearrangement links TRBV2 to TRBJ2-3; D is ambiguous. Germline lookup yields CDR1 SNHLY and CDR2 FYNNEI. This CDR3 spans 10 amino acids. Trimming removed 8 bases from V and 6 bases from J, with 6 bases in between. As DNA, the CDR3 is TGTGCCAGCCTTAAGGATACGCAGTATTTT. Its protein product is CASLKDTQYF. Full variable domain (rest looked up from reference TRBV2 and TRBJ2-3): EPEVTQTPSHQVTQMGQEVILRCVPISNHLYFYWYRQILGQKVEFLVSFYNNEISEKSEIFDDQFSVERPDGSNFTLKIRSTKLEDSAMYFCASLKDTQYFGPGTRLTVL.

This clonotype has just a few counts. The chain joins TRBV12-3 or TRBV12-4 to TRBJ2-3, with 10 bases aligning to TRBD2. This CDR3 contains 17 residues. V shed 6 bases, J shed 0 bases, and the junction held 9 bases outside the gene matches. This CDR3 reads CASSSPTSGASTDTQYF. For the CDR3, the DNA is TGTGCCAGCAGCTCCCCAACTAGCGGGGCAAGCACAGATACGCAGTATTTT.

Ten or more counts support this clonotype. The V gene is TRBV9, the J gene TRBJ2-1; TRBD2 matches at 7 bases. V shed 3 bases and J 10 bases; nucleotides not matched to a gene: 16. The CDR3 is made up of 16 amino acids. In germline, CDR1 is SGDLS, CDR2 YYNGEE. CDR3 DNA: TGTGCCAGCAGCGAGCGGACTAGGGGTGCCCTACGGGAGCAGTTCTTC. This codes for CASSERTRGALREQFF.